This TCR beta chain comes out of a study of blood T cell repertoires in COVID-19. Study background: Samples came from the United States, Italy and Spain, spanning acute and convalescent COVID-19. T cells, B-cell-depleted T cells, or PBMCs provided the cDNA or gDNA that served as material.

Study processing details: Reference gene primer amplification yielded estimated nucleated cell counts. Here immunoSEQ multiplex PCR was the method, and the copy in TCRdb shows in-frame clones only, minus some. Clone size and V and J calls were adopted from that table, with D and trimming inferred from the DNA. This sample has under 95,000 clones, with about 80% found just once. Germline V gene data show CDR1 as LGHNA and CDR2 as YSLEER. The CDR3 is 14 amino acids. V lost 4 bases and J 6 bases, leaving 13 bases between the germline ends. The chain joins TRBV4-3 to TRBJ2-1, with D possibly being TRBD1 (6 bases). The clonotype comes from a man aged 45 to 65 with active or convalescent COVID-19. The sequencing sample was made of peripheral blood. CDR3 loop: CASSLRQDGNEQFF. As DNA, the CDR3 is TGCGCCAGCAGCCTCCGACAGGACGGCAATGAGCAGTTCTTC.